A single sample gave rise to the 25 T cell receptor beta chains below, sequenced in a study of T-cell reconstitution after alpha-beta-depleted transplantation in children. Preparation of the TCRbeta library used unique molecular identifiers. TCRdb used MiXCR to reprocess the PCR reads, holding one entry per CDR3 protein. This sample has around 700,000 distinct CDR3 sequences, with around 12% found just once. This specimen consisted of PBMCs, obtained before TCRalphabeta/CD19-depleted stem cell transplant. Receptors originate from a girl aged 2 to 9 with congenital amegakaryocytic thrombocytopenia, due to receive a stem cell transplant.

This clonotype was observed a few times. The rearrangement links TRBV20-1 to TRBJ2-1, with TRBD2 matching 11 bases. Per germline, CDR1 DFQATT and CDR2 SNEGSKA (reference sequence). Losses at the gene ends were 3 bases for V and 4 bases for J; bases not matched to a gene: 8. This CDR3 region has 16 residues. CDR3 amino acids: CSASSGLADSYNEQFF. The CDR3 coding sequence is TGCAGTGCTAGCTCGGGACTAGCGGATTCGTACAATGAGCAGTTCTTC.

In its sample, this clonotype was seen many times. The chain employs TRBV5-1 and TRBJ2-4; 10 nucleotides match TRBD1. The junction had 16 bases not matched to a gene; V was cut back by 4 bases and J by 6 bases. The germline V gene has CDR1 SGHRS and CDR2 YFSETQ. The CDR3 runs 18 residues. The CDR3 sequence is CASSRTTRQGAVRNIQYF. CDR3 nucleotides: TGCGCCAGCAGCCGCACGACTCGACAGGGGGCTGTGAGAAACATTCAGTACTTC.

This clonotype has more than one count but fewer than ten. J is TRBJ2-6 and V is TRBV12-3 or TRBV12-4, with TRBD2 as a possible D gene (5 bases). Trimming took off 6 bases at V and 3 bases at J, with 12 bases between the two ends. The CDR3 runs to 15 residues. CDR3 DNA sequence: TGTGCCAGCAGCCATTTCGGGGATGGGGCCAACGTCCTGACTTTC. Translating it yields CASSHFGDGANVLTF.

This clonotype was counted between two and nine times. Here the CDR3 reads CSAASGTYNEKLFF. CDR3 nucleotides: TGCAGTGCTGCCTCCGGGACATATAATGAAAAACTGTTTTTT. The chain is built from TRBV20-1 and TRBJ1-4, with D possibly being TRBD1 (6 bases). Germline assignment: CDR1 DFQATT and CDR2 SNEGSKA (reference sequence). With 5 bases removed from V and 4 bases from J, the gap between germline ends came to 14 bases. The CDR3 has 14 amino acids.

The table lists this clonotype with many counts. CDR3 loop: CASSLARDRDSTYEQYF. The CDR3 DNA follows: TGTGCCAGCAGCTTAGCCAGGGACAGGGATAGCACCTACGAGCAGTACTTC. The V gene is TRBV7-9, the J gene TRBJ2-7; 9 bases map to TRBD1. Germline-derived CDR1 and CDR2 are SEHNR and FQNEAQ (reference sequence). Trimming took 0 bases from V and 2 from J; bases not matched to a gene: 8. CDR3 size: 17 residues.

This clonotype showed up many times. The chain is built from TRBV20-1 and TRBJ1-2; TRBD1 is a possible D gene (6 bases). V was shortened by 3 bases and J by 0 bases, with 11 bases between the two germline ends. Per the germline V gene, CDR1 is DFQATT and CDR2 is SNEGSKA (reference sequence). CDR3 size: 14 residues. The CDR3 DNA reads as TGCAGTGCTAGGGACGGACAGACTAACTATGGCTACACCTTC. Residues: CSARDGQTNYGYTF.

There are many counts of this clonotype. In DNA, the CDR3 is TGCGCCAGCAGAATTAGACTTGCCGCAAGAGAGACCCAGTACTTC. This codes for CASRIRLAARETQYF. J is TRBJ2-5 and V is TRBV5-1; no clear D gene. Germline-derived CDR1 and CDR2 are SGHRS and YFSETQ. V was pared by 5 bases and J by 4 bases, with 18 bases between. CDR3 length equals 15 residues.

The rearrangement links TRBV9 to TRBJ2-1; D may be TRBD2 (5 bases). Per the germline V gene, CDR1 is SGDLS and CDR2 is YYNGEE. V gave up 0 bases and J gave up 9 bases, with 7 bases separating them. The length of the CDR3 is 12 residues. The CDR3 loop is CASSVGGLEQFF. The CDR3 DNA sequence: TGTGCCAGCAGCGTAGGTGGACTTGAGCAGTTCTTC.

This clonotype was found many times. This sequence joins TRBV28 and TRBJ2-1, with D perhaps matching TRBD1 (5 bases). Germline CDR1 MDHEN, CDR2 SYDVKM. V shed 2 bases and J shed 5 bases, with 7 bases lying between them. This CDR3 spans 13 amino acids. DNA of the CDR3: TGTGCCAGCAGTTTAGAACAGGACAATGAGCAGTTCTTC. Translation gives CASSLEQDNEQFF.

This chain joins TRBV7-7 and TRBJ2-7; 8 positions match TRBD2. The CDR3 has 15 residues. V trimming: 0 bases; J trimming: 2 bases; junction bases outside the gene matches: 3. Germline CDR1 reads SSHAT; CDR2 reads FNYEAQ (reference sequence). CDR3 sequence (DNA): TGTGCCAGCAGCTTAGCTCCGGGACTAGCCTACGAGCAGTACTTC. Translated, it gives CASSLAPGLAYEQYF.

The chain couples TRBV7-6 to TRBJ1-2; no definite D call. Germline V gene sequence: CDR1 SGHVS, CDR2 FNYEAQ. Trimming pared 1 base from V and 5 bases from J, leaving 20 bases between. This CDR3 spans 17 amino acids. Written as DNA, the CDR3 is TGTGCCAGCAGCTTAGTAGGTGGCCTCACAACCGAATATGGCTACACCTTC. Amino acids: CASSLVGGLTTEYGYTF. Based on the CDR3 plus reference TRBV7-6 and TRBJ1-2, the full variable domain is GAGVSQSPRYKVTKRGQDVALRCDPISGHVSLYWYRQALGQGPEFLTYFNYEAQQDKSGLPNDRFSAERPEGSISTLTIQRTEQRDSAMYRCASSLVGGLTTEYGYTFGSGTRLTVV.

The J gene is TRBJ2-1, the V gene TRBV7-3; D not resolved. Trimming removed 5 bases at V and 5 bases at J, with 13 bases between. The CDR3 contains 14 residues. Germline CDR1 reads SGHTA; CDR2 reads FQGTGA. CDR3 protein: CASSINGKNNEQFF. The CDR3, as DNA: TGTGCCAGCAGCATAAATGGGAAAAACAATGAGCAGTTCTTC.

A single count supports this clonotype. The junction differs from germline at one of its ends, possibly a read error. The V gene is TRBV9, the J gene TRBJ2-2; D gene uncertain. Germline V gene sequence: CDR1 SGDLS, CDR2 YYNGEE. This CDR3 spans 13 amino acids. The chain's CDR3 is CASNVTSSGELFF. The DNA for the CDR3 is TGTGCCAGCAACGTAACATCGTCCGGGGAGCTGTTTTTT.

V gene TRBV7-3 combines with J gene TRBJ2-7; 12 positions match TRBD2. Unmatched junction bases numbered 12, after V lost 5 bases and J lost 4 bases. The CDR3 contains 17 residues. The germline V gene encodes CDR1 SGHTA and CDR2 FQGTGA. CDR3 sequence (DNA): TGTGCCAGCAGCGGCGCGACTAGCGGGAGAGCAGAGTACGAGCAGTACTTC. The encoded protein is CASSGATSGRAEYEQYF.

This clonotype was counted many times. The gene calls are TRBV5-1 and TRBJ2-1, with D uncertain. V shed 8 bases and J shed 0 bases, with 12 bases lying between them. CDR3 length equals 14 residues. Looked up from germline, CDR1 is SGHRS and CDR2 is YFSETQ. The CDR3 DNA reads TGCGCCAGTCAATGGGGTAACTCCTACAATGAGCAGTTCTTC. Its translation is CASQWGNSYNEQFF.

Many counts were recorded for this clonotype. This chain joins TRBV15 and TRBJ2-2; D gene uncertain. CDR3 length: 13 residues. CDR1 and CDR2 (germline): LNHNV, YYDKDF (reference sequence). Trimming cost V 1 base and J 7 bases, with 7 bases left between them. The CDR3 DNA sequence: TGTGCCACCAGCAGAGTCAGAAACGGGGAGCTGTTTTTT. Amino acid sequence: CATSRVRNGELFF.

This clonotype was observed at least ten times. The genes are TRBV6-2 or TRBV6-3 and TRBJ1-1; tentative D call: TRBD1 (5 bases). This CDR3 region has 13 residues. Germline lookup yields CDR1 MNHEY and CDR2 SVGEGT. Trimming shortened V by 6 bases and J by 5 bases, and 13 bases separated the two germline ends. The CDR3 DNA follows: TGTGCCAGCAGCGGGACCCTGGGTACTGAAGCTTTCTTT. It yields the protein CASSGTLGTEAFF.

The chain recombines TRBV2 with TRBJ2-7; D assignment may be TRBD1 or TRBD2 (6 bases each). V lost 4 bases, J lost 5 bases, and 27 bases lay in between. Germline CDR1 SNHLY, CDR2 FYNNEI. The CDR3 runs 18 residues. The CDR3: CASSGLSSMAGDLNEQYF. The CDR3 coding sequence is TGTGCCAGCAGTGGACTAAGCTCGATGGCAGGGGACTTAAACGAGCAGTACTTC. Looking up the rest from reference TRBV2 and TRBJ2-7 gives the full variable domain: EPEVTQTPSHQVTQMGQEVILRCVPISNHLYFYWYRQILGQKVEFLVSFYNNEISEKSEIFDDQFSVERPDGSNFTLKIRSTKLEDSAMYFCASSGLSSMAGDLNEQYFGPGTRLTVT.

V usage is TRBV29-1 and J usage is TRBJ2-5, with D unresolved. Germline-derived CDR1 and CDR2 are SQVTM and ANQGSEA. V was trimmed by 7 bases and J by 2 bases, leaving 20 bases between them. The CDR3 is 15 residues long. DNA of the CDR3: TGCAGCGGGAGAAACCACAGAAGATTACAAGAGACCCAGTACTTC. It codes for CSGRNHRRLQETQYF.

This clonotype was detected once. The chain is built from TRBV28 and TRBJ2-1; 9 bases agree with TRBD2. CDR1 is MDHEN and CDR2 is SYDVKM in the germline V gene. The ends lost 7 bases at V and 8 bases at J; junction bases unmatched: 12. This CDR3 is 15 amino acids long. The CDR3 bases are TGTGCCAGCATCCCCGTAGCGGGAGTTAGGGATGAGCAGTTCTTC. This codes for CASIPVAGVRDEQFF.

This clonotype was counted many times. The gene calls are TRBV5-5 and TRBJ2-3; TRBD2 matches 7 bases. The junction had 5 bases not matched to a gene; V was cut back by 0 bases and J by 4 bases. The length of the CDR3 is 15 residues. The germline CDR1 and CDR2 sequences are SGHKS and YYEKEE (reference sequence). CDR3 protein: CASSLGWREPDTQYF. DNA for the CDR3: TGTGCCAGCAGCTTGGGTTGGCGGGAGCCAGATACGCAGTATTTT.

This rearrangement joins TRBV15 to TRBJ1-6; perhaps TRBD1 as D (5 bases). V dropped 0 bases and J dropped 7 bases, with 13 bases sitting between them. Germline-derived CDR1 and CDR2 are LNHNV and YYDKDF (reference sequence). This CDR3 is built from 16 residues. The CDR3 loop is CATSRDRDRANSPLHF. For the CDR3, the DNA is TGTGCCACCAGCAGAGATAGAGACAGAGCGAATTCACCCCTCCACTTT.

This clonotype was counted many times. The chain carries TRBV29-1 and TRBJ2-2, with TRBD2 matching 9 bases. Trimming took 6 bases from V and 7 from J; bases not matched to a gene: 6. Germline V gives CDR1 SQVTM, CDR2 ANQGSEA. The CDR3 runs to 13 residues. CDR3 in amino acids: CSVVAGAGGELFF. CDR3 DNA sequence: TGCAGCGTGGTAGCGGGAGCGGGCGGGGAGCTGTTTTTT.

This clonotype was detected only a few times. The V call is TRBV2, the J call TRBJ2-1; D unclear. Germline V lookup: CDR1 SNHLY, CDR2 FYNNEI. There are 15 residues in the CDR3. V was cut by 3 bases and J by 9 bases, with 18 bases left in between. Written as DNA, the CDR3 is TGTGCCAGCAGTGATTCGGCTGTGAGGTCCACTGAGCAGTTCTTC. Protein: CASSDSAVRSTEQFF.

The table lists this clonotype with a few counts. The chain employs TRBV15 and TRBJ2-1, with D possibly TRBD2 on 5 matching bases. CDR1 and CDR2 (germline): LNHNV, YYDKDF (reference sequence). The V and J ends lost 8 bases and 12 bases respectively, with 23 bases between them. This CDR3 spans 14 amino acids. DNA for the CDR3: TGTGCCACCGCGTCGGCTGGAGGTTATGGGTTGCAGTTCTTC. As protein: CATASAGGYGLQFF.